These 17 T cell receptor beta chains originate from one sample sequenced in a study of blood T cell repertoires in COVID-19. Method: immunoSEQ multiplex PCR; TCRdb's copy keeps in-frame clones and lacks some. In the table there are 140,000 or so clones, around nine tenths of which are singletons. Sequencing used peripheral blood. All receptors derive from a human donor in a cohort sampled during active COVID-19.

V gene TRBV4-2 combines with J gene TRBJ2-1; maybe TRBD2 (6 bases). From germline, CDR1 is LGHNA and CDR2 YNFKEQ. The CDR3 sequence is 17 residues long. V dropped 1 base and J dropped 6 bases, with 19 bases sitting between them. For the CDR3, the DNA is TGTGCCAGCAGCCAAGCCTCGACGGGCGGGACGAGCAATGAGCAGTTCTTC. This sequence encodes CASSQASTGGTSNEQFF.

The chain joins TRBV27 to TRBJ1-2; maybe TRBD1 (5 bases). The CDR3 extends over 13 amino acids. The V gene's germline CDR1 is MNHEY and CDR2 SMNVEV (reference sequence). The V end lost 7 bases, the J end lost 1 base, and 10 bases lay between the germline ends. CDR3 nucleotide sequence: TGTGCCAGCATCAAGACAGATAACTATGGCTACACCTTC. Amino acid sequence: CASIKTDNYGYTF.

The chain combines TRBV12-3 or TRBV12-4 with TRBJ1-4; D remains ambiguous. Deletions cut 6 bases from V and 8 bases from J, with 10 bases between. The CDR3 is 12 residues long. Written as DNA, the CDR3 is TGTGCCAGCAGCGAGGGAAGAGAAAAACTGTTTTTT. Translated, it gives CASSEGREKLFF.

The V gene is TRBV15, the J gene TRBJ2-7; D gene unclear. In germline, CDR1 is LNHNV, CDR2 YYDKDF (reference sequence). The CDR3 length is 14 residues. Trimming pared 0 bases from V and 4 bases from J, leaving 10 bases between. CDR3 sequence (DNA): TGTGCCACCAGCAGAGATGCAGGCGAGTACGAGCAGTACTTC. Its translation: CATSRDAGEYEQYF.

The chain joins TRBV7-9 to TRBJ1-5, with D maybe TRBD1 (6 bases). V was pared by 5 bases and J by 9 bases, with 23 bases between. Germline loops: CDR1 SEHNR, CDR2 FQNEAQ (reference sequence). This CDR3 region has 16 residues. The CDR3, as DNA: TGTGCCAGCAGCCTAGGAGGGACACAGTGGGGGGGGCCCCAGCATTTT. Protein sequence: CASSLGGTQWGGPQHF. The variable domain in full, completed from reference TRBV7-9 and TRBJ1-5, reads DTGVSQNPRHKITKRGQNVTFRCDPISEHNRLYWYRQTLGQGPEFLTYFQNEAQLEKSRLLSDRFSAERPKGSFSTLEIQRTEQGDSAMYLCASSLGGTQWGGPQHFGDGTRLSIL.

The V gene is TRBV19, the J gene TRBJ1-2, with a weak D call TRBD1 (6 bases). Trimming shortened V by 7 bases and J by 7 bases, and 16 bases separated the two germline ends. This CDR3 has 13 amino acids. In germline, CDR1 is LNHDA, CDR2 SQIVND (reference sequence). The chain's CDR3 is CASTDSSFFGYTF. The CDR3 DNA is TGTGCCAGTACGGACAGTTCGTTCTTTGGCTACACCTTC.

The gene calls are TRBV11-2 and TRBJ2-1, with 10 nucleotides matching TRBD2. CDR3 size: 18 residues. The V gene's germline CDR1 is SGHAT and CDR2 FQNNGV. The junction had 13 bases not matched to a gene; V was cut back by 0 bases and J by 8 bases. CDR3 in DNA: TGTGCCAGCAGCTTAGAGAGGCTAGCGGGAGCCCCTGGGGATGAGCAGTTCTTC. Encoded protein: CASSLERLAGAPGDEQFF.

V gene TRBV7-2 combines with J gene TRBJ1-6; D perhaps matches TRBD1 (5 bases). The CDR3 sequence is 14 residues long. Per the germline V gene, CDR1 is SGHTA and CDR2 is FQGNSA. V shed 8 bases and J shed 0 bases, with 8 bases lying between them. CDR3 amino acids: CASRGGSYNSPLHF. In DNA form, the CDR3 reads TGTGCCAGCCGCGGGGGCTCCTATAATTCACCCCTCCACTTT.

Of note for this clone: With a much larger clone just one base away, this may be a read error. The gene calls are TRBV5-6 and TRBJ1-1; no clear D. The CDR3 is 12 amino acids. Germline V gives CDR1 SGHDT, CDR2 YYEEEE. V lost 1 base, J lost 1 base, and 2 bases lay in between. CDR3 nucleotide sequence: TGTGCCAGCAGCTTGCAGAACACTGAAGCTTTCTTT. Its protein is CASSLQNTEAFF. The entire variable domain, with the rest obtained from reference TRBV5-6 and TRBJ1-1, is as follows: DAGVTQSPTHLIKTRGQQVTLRCSPKSGHDTVSWYQQALGQGPQFIFQYYEEEERQRGNFPDRFSGHQFPNYSSELNVNALLLGDSALYLCASSLQNTEAFFGQGTRLTVV.

The V call is TRBV6-5, the J call TRBJ1-2; 8 positions match TRBD1. CDR3 length equals 15 residues. The ends lost 4 bases at V and 8 bases at J; junction bases unmatched: 12. Germline values: CDR1 MNHEY, CDR2 SVGAGI. The CDR3: CASSSVFRGREGYTF. The CDR3 coding sequence is TGTGCCAGCAGTTCCGTTTTCAGGGGGCGCGAAGGCTACACCTTC.

The rearrangement joins TRBV28 to TRBJ1-2; D gene unclear. Germline V gene data show CDR1 as MDHEN and CDR2 as SYDVKM. This CDR3 spans 13 amino acids. V lost 2 bases and J 8 bases, leaving 12 bases between the germline ends. The CDR3, as DNA: TGTGCCAGCAGTTTACATACCGGGGTCGGCTACACCTTC. This sequence encodes CASSLHTGVGYTF.

V usage is TRBV6-2 or TRBV6-3 and J usage is TRBJ1-3, with D possibly being TRBD1 (5 bases). CDR3 size: 14 residues. V was trimmed by 2 bases and J by 3 bases, leaving 8 bases between them. CDR1 is MNHEY, CDR2 SVGEGT, per germline. CDR3 residues: CASSYGQFGNTIYF. The CDR3 DNA sequence: TGTGCCAGCAGTTACGGACAATTTGGAAACACCATATATTTT.

The V and J genes are TRBV4-1 and TRBJ2-7, with D perhaps TRBD1 (5 bases). CDR1 and CDR2 (germline): MGHRA, YSYEKL. The germline V and J ends were trimmed by 2 bases and 0 bases, with 8 bases remaining between them. There are 14 residues in the CDR3. The CDR3 reads CASSQRQSSYEQYF. The DNA for the CDR3 is TGCGCCAGCAGCCAAAGACAGAGCTCCTACGAGCAGTACTTC.

The CDR3 loop reads CASSRQGRDSTDTQYF. CDR3 nucleotides: TGTGCCAGCAGCAGGCAGGGTAGGGATAGCACAGATACGCAGTATTTT. This chain joins TRBV4-2 and TRBJ2-3; weak D call: TRBD1 (5 bases). The V gene's germline CDR1 is LGHNA and CDR2 YNFKEQ. V was trimmed by 5 bases and J by 0 bases, leaving 15 bases between them. The length of the CDR3 is 16 residues.

The chain employs TRBV7-2 and TRBJ1-6; D call uncertain. CDR3 length: 16 amino acids. Deletions cut 1 base from V and 9 bases from J, with 16 bases between. In germline, CDR1 is SGHTA, CDR2 FQGNSA. CDR3 region: CASSLGSGRVGSPLHF. The CDR3 DNA follows: TGTGCCAGCAGCTTAGGATCGGGGAGGGTGGGTTCACCCCTCCACTTT.

The J gene is TRBJ2-1, the V gene TRBV15; TRBD2 matches 8 bases. This CDR3 has 17 residues. V lost 3 bases, J lost 6 bases, and 13 bases stayed unmatched. CDR1 LNHNV and CDR2 YYDKDF come from the germline V gene (reference sequence). The CDR3 nucleotides are TGTGCCACCAGCAGGGCCTTGATAGCGGGGATGGGCAATGAGCAGTTCTTC. Its protein product is CATSRALIAGMGNEQFF.

This clone came up once. CDR3 nucleotides: TGTGCCAGTAGTACCTACTATGTCCACGAGCAGTACTTC. This codes for CASSTYYVHEQYF. The J gene is TRBJ2-7, the V gene TRBV19; no definite D call. Germline assignment: CDR1 LNHDA and CDR2 SQIVND (reference sequence). Trimming pared 4 bases from V and 5 bases from J, leaving 12 bases between. The CDR3 runs 13 residues. The variable domain in full, completed from reference TRBV19 and TRBJ2-7, reads DGGITQSPKYLFRKEGQNVTLSCEQNLNHDAMYWYRQDPGQGLRLIYYSQIVNDFQKGDIAEGYSVSREKKESFPLTVTSAQKNPTAFYLCASSTYYVHEQYFGPGTRLTVT.